Below are 31 T cell receptor beta chains sequenced from a single sample in a study of human T cells and chemical hapten exposure. Specified time point: patch test 3, about 24 weeks after DPC sensitization. Sample treatment: therapeutic diphenylcyclopropenone sensitization with weekly scalp DPC. Each CDR3 protein gets one entry after TCRdb re-called the RACE reads with MiXCR. The data contain under 200,000 distinct CDR3 sequences, around a quarter of them singletons. The sequenced sample was whole blood, obtained in connection with sensitization to the hapten diphenylcyclopropenone (DPC). The receptors derive from a woman under 30 with alopecia areata. Some clones in this sample may be carry-over from other donors' samples.

This rearrangement joins TRBV9 to TRBJ2-1; 8 positions match TRBD2. The CDR3 is 15 residues long. Trimming removed 0 bases from V and 8 bases from J; junction bases left unmatched: 7. CDR1 and CDR2 (germline): SGDLS, YYNGEE. The CDR3 DNA is TGTGCCAGCAGCGTAGTAGCGGGGCCTATGGATGAGCAGTTCTTC. Its translation: CASSVVAGPMDEQFF.

V usage is TRBV20-1 and J usage is TRBJ1-1; D is unresolved. This CDR3 spans 13 amino acids. Germline assignment: CDR1 DFQATT and CDR2 SNEGSKA (reference sequence). For the CDR3, the DNA is TGCACCCAGCTATCAGTAATGAACACTGAAGCTTTCTTT. It encodes CTQLSVMNTEAFF.

The J gene is TRBJ2-3, the V gene TRBV20-1; 8 bases map to TRBD1. Germline lookup yields CDR1 DFQATT and CDR2 SNEGSKA (reference sequence). The CDR3 loop spans 13 amino acids. J was trimmed by 3 bases and V by 6 bases; bases with no gene match: 5. For the CDR3, the DNA is TGCAGTGCAATCAGGGGGCGGACAGATACGCAGTATTTT. It specifies CSAIRGRTDTQYF.

J is TRBJ2-7 and V is TRBV2; 9 bases are a match to TRBD2. This CDR3 spans 12 amino acids. The V gene end was trimmed by 7 bases and the J gene end by 5 bases; junction bases not matched to a gene: 3. Germline CDR1 is SNHLY and CDR2 is FYNNEI. For the CDR3, the DNA is TGTGCCAGCAAAGGACTAGCGAACGAGCAGTACTTC. This encodes CASKGLANEQYF.

The chain joins TRBV5-5 to TRBJ2-7, with a weak D call TRBD1 (8 bases). V lost 5 bases to trimming and J lost 2 bases, with 17 bases between them. Germline V lookup: CDR1 SGHKS, CDR2 YYEKEE (reference sequence). The CDR3 sequence is 15 residues long. CDR3 sequence: CASSRGGTGTYEQYF. For the CDR3, the DNA is TGTGCCAGCAGTAGGGGGGGGACAGGAACCTACGAGCAGTACTTC.

This clonotype came up many times. The chain couples TRBV12-3 or TRBV12-4 to TRBJ2-2; tentatively, D is TRBD1 (6 bases). This CDR3 has 15 residues. V shed 3 bases and J shed 5 bases, with 13 bases lying between them. The chain's CDR3 is CASSLGAGLTGELFF. The CDR3 DNA sequence: TGTGCCAGCAGTTTGGGGGCAGGACTTACCGGGGAGCTGTTTTTT.

A few counts support this clonotype. The chain carries TRBV9 and TRBJ2-7; 7 bases fit TRBD2. V gave up 4 bases and J gave up 6 bases; unmatched junction bases: 10. The germline V gene encodes CDR1 SGDLS and CDR2 YYNGEE. CDR3 size: 14 residues. DNA for the CDR3: TGTGCCAGCAGCCTTACGGGTGGGAGGGGCGAGCAGTACTTC. It yields the protein CASSLTGGRGEQYF.

The chain is built from TRBV5-6 and TRBJ2-2; D call uncertain. The CDR3 totals 13 residues. The V gene lost 0 bases and the J gene lost 3 bases, with 3 bases spanning the gap. CDR1 is SGHDT and CDR2 is YYEEEE in the germline V gene. In DNA, the CDR3 is TGTGCCAGCAGCTTGGGGTACACCGGGGAGCTGTTTTTT. Its translation: CASSLGYTGELFF.

CDR3 loop: CASSHLSLQFF. For the CDR3, the DNA is TGTGCCAGCAGCCATCTAAGTCTGCAGTTCTTC. The V call is TRBV12-3 or TRBV12-4, the J call TRBJ2-1; no clear D gene. This CDR3 is built from 11 residues. Trimming removed 6 bases from V and 12 bases from J, with 12 bases in between.

The chain couples TRBV4-2 to TRBJ1-1, with no clear D. V gave up 4 bases and J gave up 5 bases, with 5 bases separating them. From germline, CDR1 is LGHNA and CDR2 YNFKEQ. The CDR3 spans 11 residues. CDR3 nucleotide sequence: TGTGCCAGCAGCCTTGATACTGAAGCTTTCTTT. Protein sequence: CASSLDTEAFF.

The chain uses TRBV9 and TRBJ2-7, with TRBD2 matching 7 bases. After removal of 0 bases from V and 2 bases from J, the junction contained 5 bases not matched to a gene. This CDR3 has 15 amino acids. Per the germline V gene, CDR1 is SGDLS and CDR2 is YYNGEE. CDR3 bases: TGTGCCAGCAGCGTAGCTCCCGGGACTACCTACGAGCAGTACTTC. This encodes CASSVAPGTTYEQYF. The full variable domain, in which reference TRBV9 and TRBJ2-7 provide the parts outside the CDR3, is DSGVTQTPKHLITATGQRVTLRCSPRSGDLSVYWYQQSLDQGLQFLIQYYNGEERAKGNILERFSAQQFPDLHSELNLSSLELGDSALYFCASSVAPGTTYEQYFGPGTRLTVT.

This chain uses TRBV20-1 with TRBJ2-5; the D gene is possibly TRBD2 (6 bases). Germline-derived CDR1 and CDR2 are DFQATT and SNEGSKA (reference sequence). The CDR3 has 14 amino acids. The V gene lost 5 bases and the J gene lost 4 bases, with 17 bases spanning the gap. As DNA, the CDR3 is TGCAGTGCTGCCCTCGGGGTCGGGGGAGAGACCCAGTACTTC. This codes for CSAALGVGGETQYF.

V gene TRBV7-6 combines with J gene TRBJ2-7; 10 bases are shared with TRBD2. Germline-derived CDR1 and CDR2 are SGHVS and FNYEAQ. Trimming cost V 2 bases and J 2 bases; bases outside gene matches: 12. This CDR3 has 18 residues. CDR3 region: CASSLRGQEAGGTYEQYF. The DNA for the CDR3 is TGTGCCAGCAGCTTAAGGGGCCAGGAAGCGGGAGGGACCTACGAGCAGTACTTC.

The chain employs TRBV15 and TRBJ2-7; no definite D call. The germline gives CDR1 LNHNV, CDR2 YYDKDF (reference sequence). The CDR3 consists of 13 residues. Trimming took 3 bases from V and 7 from J, leaving 13 bases between them. The chain's CDR3 is CATSSSRLGEQYF. In nucleotides, the CDR3 is TGTGCCACCAGCAGTTCTCGGTTGGGTGAGCAGTACTTC.

This clonotype has more than one count but fewer than ten. The CDR3 loop reads CSARGLGSGSVPQHF. CDR3 nucleotide sequence: TGCAGTGCTAGAGGACTAGGAAGTGGTTCTGTGCCCCAGCATTTT. The V gene is TRBV20-1, the J gene TRBJ1-5, with D hard to call. Germline V gene data show CDR1 as DFQATT and CDR2 as SNEGSKA (reference sequence). This CDR3 region has 15 residues. Trimming pared 1 base from V and 9 bases from J, leaving 19 bases between.

This chain uses TRBV20-1 with TRBJ1-2, with no clear D. There are 13 residues in the CDR3. CDR1 and CDR2 from the germline V gene are DFQATT and SNEGSKA (reference sequence). Trimming stripped 4 bases from V and 0 bases from J, with 9 bases between. The chain's CDR3 is CSATVGSNYGYTF. The CDR3 coding sequence is TGCAGTGCTACAGTAGGGTCTAACTATGGCTACACCTTC.

This chain uses TRBV7-8 with TRBJ2-2; either TRBD1 or TRBD2 may supply D (5 bases each). The CDR3 is 17 residues long. Germline assignment: CDR1 SGHVS and CDR2 FQNEAQ. V was trimmed by 1 base and J by 0 bases, leaving 12 bases between them. The CDR3 loop reads CASSLGFGGANTGELFF. DNA of the CDR3: TGTGCCAGCAGCTTAGGATTTGGGGGAGCGAACACCGGGGAGCTGTTTTTT.

This clonotype came up a few times. The chain couples TRBV2 to TRBJ1-2, with D perhaps matching TRBD1 (6 bases). This CDR3 is built from 14 residues. V lost 10 bases and J 4 bases, leaving 19 bases between the germline ends. Germline values: CDR1 SNHLY, CDR2 FYNNEI. The CDR3 protein is CATLPGALGYGYTF. The CDR3 nucleotides are TGTGCCACCCTACCGGGGGCTCTAGGCTATGGCTACACCTTC.

This clonotype has a handful of counts. This chain uses TRBV20-1 with TRBJ1-1, with D possibly matching TRBD1 (5 bases). From germline, CDR1 is DFQATT and CDR2 SNEGSKA (reference sequence). Trimming cost V 5 bases and J 5 bases, with 18 bases left between them. The CDR3 has 14 residues. CDR3 residues: CSAGTQAPRTEAFF. The CDR3 DNA sequence: TGCAGTGCTGGAACACAGGCCCCGAGGACTGAAGCTTTCTTT.

This clonotype was counted ten times or more. The rearrangement links TRBV29-1 to TRBJ2-7, with TRBD1 identical over 10 bases. The CDR3 totals 14 residues. Germline CDR1 SQVTM, CDR2 ANQGSEA. Germline trimming cut 4 bases from V and 1 base from J; bases unmatched to any gene: 4. The CDR3 is CSVVGDRGSYEQYF. The CDR3 nucleotides are TGCAGCGTTGTGGGGGACAGGGGATCCTACGAGCAGTACTTC.

This chain joins TRBV6-6 and TRBJ2-7; 8 nucleotides line up with TRBD1. The CDR3 contains 14 residues. With 5 bases clipped from V and 5 bases from J, the junction kept 8 bases outside the gene matches. Germline assignment: CDR1 MNHNY and CDR2 SVGAGI (reference sequence). The CDR3 nucleotides are TGTGCCAGCAGTCCCGACAGGGGAATCAACGAGCAGTACTTC. Translation: CASSPDRGINEQYF.

This clonotype has only a few counts. In nucleotides, the CDR3 is TGTGCCATCAGTGATGGCGGACGGGGGTCCTACGAGCAGTACTTC. Translating it yields CAISDGGRGSYEQYF. The chain joins TRBV10-3 to TRBJ2-7; TRBD2 is a possible D gene (6 bases). With 3 bases removed from V and 1 base from J, the gap between germline ends came to 13 bases. Per germline, CDR1 ENHRY and CDR2 SYGVKD. The CDR3 has 15 residues.

This clonotype was found many times. The genes are TRBV5-1 and TRBJ1-3, with a possible D match to TRBD1 (6 bases). Trimming removed 4 bases from V and 6 bases from J, with 20 bases in between. Germline V gene lookup returns CDR1 SGHRS and CDR2 YFSETQ. The CDR3 covers 16 residues. The CDR3 reads CASSPSPGVTENTIYF. Here the CDR3 DNA reads TGCGCCAGCAGCCCCTCCCCAGGGGTTACTGAAAACACCATATATTTT.

CDR3 in DNA: TGCAGCGTTGAACCCGGGACTAGCGGCTACAATGAGCAGTTCTTC. Translated: CSVEPGTSGYNEQFF. This sequence joins TRBV29-1 and TRBJ2-1; 11 bases agree with TRBD2. With 2 bases clipped from V and 3 bases from J, the junction kept 3 bases outside the gene matches. Germline-derived CDR1 and CDR2 are SQVTM and ANQGSEA. CDR3 size: 15 residues.

V and J are TRBV9 and TRBJ2-5; D ambiguous. CDR1 SGDLS and CDR2 YYNGEE come from the germline V gene. V shed 4 bases and J shed 1 base, with 11 bases lying between them. CDR3 size: 14 residues. The CDR3 DNA is TGTGCCAGCAGCCCAAACGGCGGCCAAGAGACCCAGTACTTC. Protein: CASSPNGGQETQYF.

The chain has TRBV27 and TRBJ1-1; the match to TRBD1 covers 7 bases. V shed 5 bases and J 10 bases; nucleotides not matched to a gene: 10. CDR3 size: 13 residues. Germline lookup yields CDR1 MNHEY and CDR2 SMNVEV (reference sequence). This CDR3 reads CASSLMTGSGAFF. Written as DNA, the CDR3 is TGTGCCAGCAGTCTCATGACAGGGTCTGGAGCTTTCTTT.

This clonotype was observed many times. The chain combines TRBV7-2 with TRBJ1-5; 7 nucleotides agree with TRBD1. The CDR3 loop spans 14 amino acids. V dropped 1 base and J dropped 6; count of bases not matched to a gene: 3. CDR1 is SGHTA and CDR2 is FQGNSA in the germline V gene. The CDR3 DNA reads as TGTGCCAGCAGCTTAGGAGGGGGCGGTCAGCCCCAGCATTTT. Translation gives CASSLGGGGQPQHF.

The table lists this clonotype with a few counts. V usage is TRBV9 and J usage is TRBJ1-1; no firm D call. V lost 4 bases and J 3 bases, leaving 13 bases between the germline ends. The germline V gene encodes CDR1 SGDLS and CDR2 YYNGEE. The CDR3 spans 14 residues. The CDR3 region has the DNA TGTGCCAGCAGCCCACACCAGTTGGACACTGAAGCTTTCTTT. Translating it yields CASSPHQLDTEAFF.

V is TRBV7-8 and J is TRBJ1-4, with TRBD1 as a possible D gene (5 bases). Germline values: CDR1 SGHVS, CDR2 FQNEAQ. Trimming removed 5 bases from V and 0 bases from J, with 13 bases in between. This CDR3 comprises 16 residues. CDR3 sequence: CASSTGRFATNEKLFF. CDR3 sequence (DNA): TGTGCCAGCAGCACAGGACGGTTCGCAACTAATGAAAAACTGTTTTTT.

There are a few counts of this clonotype. The V and J genes are TRBV29-1 and TRBJ1-2, with TRBD1 as a possible D gene (6 bases). CDR1 is SQVTM, CDR2 ANQGSEA, per germline. This CDR3 has 14 residues. Trimming shortened V by 7 bases and J by 2 bases, and 17 bases separated the two germline ends. The CDR3, as DNA: TGCAGCGGGAGGTCGGGGGCCGAAAACTATGGCTACACCTTC. Protein product: CSGRSGAENYGYTF.

The chain employs TRBV7-9 and TRBJ1-5; D call uncertain. The CDR3 length is 15 residues. Between the trimmed V and J ends, which lost 5 bases and 2 bases, there was a span of 13 bases. Looked up from germline, CDR1 is SEHNR and CDR2 is FQNEAQ (reference sequence). This CDR3 is CASSTTEVGNQPQHF. The CDR3 bases are TGTGCCAGCAGCACGACGGAGGTGGGCAATCAGCCCCAGCATTTT.